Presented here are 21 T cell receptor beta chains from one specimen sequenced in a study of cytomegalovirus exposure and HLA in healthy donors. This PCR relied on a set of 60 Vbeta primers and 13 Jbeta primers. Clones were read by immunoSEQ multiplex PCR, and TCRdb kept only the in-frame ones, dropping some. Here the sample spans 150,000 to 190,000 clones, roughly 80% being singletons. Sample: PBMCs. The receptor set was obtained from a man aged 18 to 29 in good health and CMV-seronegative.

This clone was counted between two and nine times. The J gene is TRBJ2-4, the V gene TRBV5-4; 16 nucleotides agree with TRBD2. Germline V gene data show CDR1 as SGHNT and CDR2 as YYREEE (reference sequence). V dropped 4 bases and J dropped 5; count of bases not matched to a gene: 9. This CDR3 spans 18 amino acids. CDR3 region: CASSPGLAGGPAQNIQYF. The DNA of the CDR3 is TGTGCCAGCAGCCCGGGACTAGCGGGAGGGCCTGCCCAAAACATTCAGTACTTC. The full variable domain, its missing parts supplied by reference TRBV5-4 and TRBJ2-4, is ETGVTQSPTHLIKTRGQQVTLRCSSQSGHNTVSWYQQALGQGPQFIFQYYREEENGRGNFPPRFSGLQFPNYSSELNVNALELDDSALYLCASSPGLAGGPAQNIQYFGAGTRLSVL.

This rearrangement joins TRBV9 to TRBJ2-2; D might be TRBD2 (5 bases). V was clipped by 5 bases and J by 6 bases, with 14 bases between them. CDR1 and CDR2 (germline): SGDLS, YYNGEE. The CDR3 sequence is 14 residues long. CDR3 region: CASSVSGSAGELFF. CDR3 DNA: TGTGCCAGCAGTGTCTCGGGGAGCGCCGGGGAGCTGTTTTTT.

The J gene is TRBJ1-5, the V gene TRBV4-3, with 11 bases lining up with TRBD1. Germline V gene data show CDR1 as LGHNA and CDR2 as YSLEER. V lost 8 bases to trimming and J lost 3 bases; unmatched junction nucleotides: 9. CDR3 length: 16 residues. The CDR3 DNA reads TGCGCCAGCTCCCCGGACAGGGGGCTATTCAATCAGCCCCAGCATTTT. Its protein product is CASSPDRGLFNQPQHF.

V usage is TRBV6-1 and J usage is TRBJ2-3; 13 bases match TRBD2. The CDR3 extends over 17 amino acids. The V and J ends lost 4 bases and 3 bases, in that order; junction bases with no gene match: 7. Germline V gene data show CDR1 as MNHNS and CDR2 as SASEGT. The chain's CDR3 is CASSANRLAGGTDTQYF. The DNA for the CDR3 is TGTGCCAGCAGTGCAAACCGACTAGCGGGAGGAACAGATACGCAGTATTTT.

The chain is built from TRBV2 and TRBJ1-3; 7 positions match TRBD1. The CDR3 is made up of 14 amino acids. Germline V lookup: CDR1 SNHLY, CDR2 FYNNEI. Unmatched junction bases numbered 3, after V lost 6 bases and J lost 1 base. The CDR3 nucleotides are TGTGCCAGCAGAGGGACAGAATCTGGAAACACCATATATTTT. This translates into CASRGTESGNTIYF.

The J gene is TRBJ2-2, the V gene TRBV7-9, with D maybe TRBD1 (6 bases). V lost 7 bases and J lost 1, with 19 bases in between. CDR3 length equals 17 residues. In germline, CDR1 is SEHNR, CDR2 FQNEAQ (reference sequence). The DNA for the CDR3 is TGTGCCAGCACCACGGACAGCGATGGACTGAACACCGGGGAGCTGTTTTTT. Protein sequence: CASTTDSDGLNTGELFF.

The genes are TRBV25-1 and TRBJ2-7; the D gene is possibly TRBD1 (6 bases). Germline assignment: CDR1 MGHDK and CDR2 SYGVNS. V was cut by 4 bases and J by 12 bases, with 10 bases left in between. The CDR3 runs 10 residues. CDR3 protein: CASSGAGVYF. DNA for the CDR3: TGTGCCAGCAGTGGGGCAGGGGTGTACTTC.

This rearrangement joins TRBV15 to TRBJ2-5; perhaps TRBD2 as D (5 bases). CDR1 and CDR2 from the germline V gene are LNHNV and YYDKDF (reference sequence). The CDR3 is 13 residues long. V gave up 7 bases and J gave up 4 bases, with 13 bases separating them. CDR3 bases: TGTGCCACCAAATACTACAGCGGAGAGACCCAGTACTTC. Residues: CATKYYSGETQYF.

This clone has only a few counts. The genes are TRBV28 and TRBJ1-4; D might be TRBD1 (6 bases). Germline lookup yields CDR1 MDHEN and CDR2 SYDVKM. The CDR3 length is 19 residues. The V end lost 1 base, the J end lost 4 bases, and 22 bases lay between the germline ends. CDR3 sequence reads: CASSLFRTARRFLNEKLFF. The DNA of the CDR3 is TGTGCCAGCAGTTTATTTCGGACAGCCCGTCGATTTCTTAATGAAAAACTGTTTTTT.

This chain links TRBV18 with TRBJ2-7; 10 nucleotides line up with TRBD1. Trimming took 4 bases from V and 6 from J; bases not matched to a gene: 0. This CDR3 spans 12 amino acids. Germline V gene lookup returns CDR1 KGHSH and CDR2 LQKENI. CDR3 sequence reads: CASSRDRGEQYF. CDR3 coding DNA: TGTGCCAGCTCACGGGACAGGGGCGAGCAGTACTTC.

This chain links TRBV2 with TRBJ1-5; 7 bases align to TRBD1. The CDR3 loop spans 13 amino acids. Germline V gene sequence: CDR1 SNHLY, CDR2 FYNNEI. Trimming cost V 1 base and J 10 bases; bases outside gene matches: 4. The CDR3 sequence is CASSEEGALPQHF. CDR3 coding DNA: TGTGCCAGCAGTGAAGAGGGGGCCCTTCCCCAGCATTTT.

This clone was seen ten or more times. CDR3 bases: TGTGCCAGCGCGTATTCTCAGGATCCGGAAAAACTGTTTTTT. This encodes CASAYSQDPEKLFF. The J gene is TRBJ1-4, the V gene TRBV6-1, with no clear D. The CDR3 is made up of 14 amino acids. Trimming pared 8 bases from V and 8 bases from J, leaving 18 bases between. The germline CDR1 and CDR2 sequences are MNHNS and SASEGT.

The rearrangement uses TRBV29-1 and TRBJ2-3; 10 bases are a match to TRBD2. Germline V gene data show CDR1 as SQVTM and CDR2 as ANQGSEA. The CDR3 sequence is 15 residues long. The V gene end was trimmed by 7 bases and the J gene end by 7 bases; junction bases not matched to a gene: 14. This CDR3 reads CSASGGASGGNTQYF. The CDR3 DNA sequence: TGCAGCGCCTCTGGGGGGGCTAGCGGGGGAAATACGCAGTATTTT.

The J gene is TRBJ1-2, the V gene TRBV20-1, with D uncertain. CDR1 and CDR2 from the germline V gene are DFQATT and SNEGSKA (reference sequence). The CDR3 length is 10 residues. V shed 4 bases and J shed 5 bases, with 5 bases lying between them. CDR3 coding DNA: TGCAGTGCTAAGCCTTATGGCTACACCTTC. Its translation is CSAKPYGYTF.

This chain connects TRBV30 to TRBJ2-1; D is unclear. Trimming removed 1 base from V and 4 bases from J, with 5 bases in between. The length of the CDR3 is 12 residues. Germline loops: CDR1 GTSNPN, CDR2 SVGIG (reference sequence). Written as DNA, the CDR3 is TGTGCCTGGAGTGGTCAGTACAATGAGCAGTTCTTC. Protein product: CAWSGQYNEQFF.

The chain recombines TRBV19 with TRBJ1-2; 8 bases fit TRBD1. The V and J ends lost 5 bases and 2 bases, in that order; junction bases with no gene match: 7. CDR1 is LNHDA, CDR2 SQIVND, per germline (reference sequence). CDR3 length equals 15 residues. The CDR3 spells CASSEGDRRNYGYTF. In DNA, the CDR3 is TGTGCCAGTAGTGAGGGGGACAGGAGGAACTATGGCTACACCTTC.

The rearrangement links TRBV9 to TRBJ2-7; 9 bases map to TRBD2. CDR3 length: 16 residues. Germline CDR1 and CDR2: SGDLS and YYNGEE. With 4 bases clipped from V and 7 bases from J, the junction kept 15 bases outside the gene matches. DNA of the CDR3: TGTGCCAGCAGCCCAACAGCGGGAGGCCGTCCTAGGGAGCAGTACTTC. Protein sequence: CASSPTAGGRPREQYF.

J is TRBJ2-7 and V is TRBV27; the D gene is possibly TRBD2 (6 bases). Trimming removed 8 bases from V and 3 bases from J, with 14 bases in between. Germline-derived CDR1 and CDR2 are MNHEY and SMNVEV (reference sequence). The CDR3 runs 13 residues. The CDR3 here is CASGTLADYEQYF. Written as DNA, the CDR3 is TGTGCCAGCGGTACACTAGCAGACTACGAGCAGTACTTC.

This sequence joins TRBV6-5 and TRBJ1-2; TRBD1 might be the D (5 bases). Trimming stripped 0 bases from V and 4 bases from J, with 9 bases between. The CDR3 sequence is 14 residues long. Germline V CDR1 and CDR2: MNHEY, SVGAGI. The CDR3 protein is CASSYSGEGYGYTF. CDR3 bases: TGTGCCAGCAGTTACTCGGGGGAGGGCTATGGCTACACCTTC.

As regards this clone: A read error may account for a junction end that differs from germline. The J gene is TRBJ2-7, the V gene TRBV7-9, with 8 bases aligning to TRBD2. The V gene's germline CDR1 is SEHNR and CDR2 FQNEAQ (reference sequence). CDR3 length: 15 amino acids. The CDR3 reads CAGSSGLGASYEQYF. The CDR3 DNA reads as TGTGCCGGCAGCTCGGGACTAGGTGCTTCCTACGAGCAGTACTTC.

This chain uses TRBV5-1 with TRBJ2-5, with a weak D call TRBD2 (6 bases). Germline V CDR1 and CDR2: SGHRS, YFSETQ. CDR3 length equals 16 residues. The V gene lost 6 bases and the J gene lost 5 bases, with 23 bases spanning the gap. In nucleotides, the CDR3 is TGCGCCAGCACTTCCGTCTGGGGGGACTTTAGGGAGACCCAGTACTTC. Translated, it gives CASTSVWGDFRETQYF.